The T cell receptor (beta chain) described here comes from a study of blood T cell repertoires in COVID-19. Study background: PBMCs, B-cell-depleted T cells, or T cells were the source of the cDNA or gDNA that made up the material.

Using immunoSEQ multiplex PCR, the repertoire was profiled, and TCRdb retains in-frame clones only, with some absent. The sample has some 140,000 clones, roughly 88% seen once; the top ten hold 0.63%. Germline CDR1 and CDR2: SGHRS and YFSETQ. V was pared by 0 bases and J by 3 bases, with 6 bases of the junction left unmatched. The CDR3 extends over 15 amino acids. A Seattle source enrolled patients during active infection and followed them longitudinally. Material: peripheral blood. This chain joins TRBV5-1 and TRBJ2-7, with 7 positions matching TRBD1. The sequence was collected from a man aged 60 to 75 with COVID-19, enrolled during active disease. The CDR3 DNA reads TGCGCCAGCAGCTTGGGTGGGACAGACAACTACGAGCAGTACTTC. This translates into CASSLGGTDNYEQYF.